This is a list of T cell receptor beta chains from one sample in a study of PD-L1 blockade in urothelial cancer. Sequencing used immunoSEQ multiplex PCR; TCRdb keeps in-frame clones, though not all of them. The sample yields approximately 50,000 clones, about 85% seen once. Here the sequenced sample was PBMCs, taken around atezolizumab (anti-PD-L1) treatment. The receptors stem from a man aged 55 to 70 with urothelial cancer. Both conserved end residues are part of each CDR3. D genes are given only for firm matches. Not every row has a clone size; where given, it reads once, few, many or a size class.

d_call: -
clone_size: -
v_call: TRBV30
j_call: TRBJ2-3
cdr3_aa: CAWRLGGTDTQYF
cdr3_nt: TGTGCCTGGAGGCTAGGAGGAACAGATACGCAGTATTTT

d_call: TRBD1
clone_size: -
v_call: TRBV19
j_call: TRBJ1-6
cdr3_aa: CASSIDGTGQYNSPLHF
cdr3_nt: TGTGCCAGTAGTATAGACGGGACAGGGCAATATAATTCACCCCTCCACTTT

d_call: -
clone_size: -
v_call: TRBV27
j_call: TRBJ1-1
cdr3_aa: CASSPAIRNTEAFF
cdr3_nt: TGTGCCAGCAGCCCCGCTATCCGGAACACTGAAGCTTTCTTT

d_call: TRBD1
clone_size: -
v_call: TRBV7-2
j_call: TRBJ1-1
cdr3_aa: CASSLDRGRTSEAFF
cdr3_nt: TGTGCCAGCAGCTTAGACAGGGGGCGGACCAGTGAAGCTTTCTTT

d_call: TRBD1
clone_size: -
v_call: TRBV4-1
j_call: TRBJ2-2
cdr3_aa: CASSQADRDTGELFF
cdr3_nt: TGCGCCAGCAGCCAGGCTGACAGGGACACCGGGGAGCTGTTTTTT

d_call: -
clone_size: -
v_call: TRBV5-6
j_call: TRBJ1-1
cdr3_aa: CASSFRGIAEAFF
cdr3_nt: TGTGCCAGCAGCTTTCGAGGGATCGCTGAAGCTTTCTTT

d_call: TRBD1
clone_size: -
v_call: TRBV10-3
j_call: TRBJ1-1
cdr3_aa: CAINSRSGTENTEAFF
cdr3_nt: TGTGCCATCAATTCTCGGTCGGGGACAGAGAACACTGAAGCTTTCTTT

d_call: -
clone_size: -
v_call: TRBV29-1
j_call: TRBJ2-7
cdr3_aa: CSVTHGGYEQYF
cdr3_nt: TGCAGCGTAACCCACGGGGGCTACGAGCAGTACTTC

d_call: TRBD2
clone_size: -
v_call: TRBV7-3
j_call: TRBJ2-5
cdr3_aa: CASSPQGLAGGHGTQYF
cdr3_nt: TGTGCCAGCAGCCCCCAGGGACTAGCGGGGGGGCATGGGACCCAGTACTTC

d_call: -
clone_size: -
v_call: TRBV7-9
j_call: TRBJ2-6
cdr3_aa: CASSPPRGAARGANVLTF
cdr3_nt: TGTGCCAGCAGCCCCCCCAGGGGGGCGGCGAGGGGGGCCAACGTCCTGACTTTC

d_call: -
clone_size: -
v_call: TRBV21-1
j_call: TRBJ2-7
cdr3_aa: CASSKGREWTGPISYEQYF
cdr3_nt: TGTGCCAGCAGCAAAGGTCGAGAATGGACAGGCCCAATCTCCTACGAGCAGTACTTC

d_call: -
clone_size: few
v_call: TRBV2
j_call: TRBJ1-1
cdr3_aa: CASTQNRGEAFF
cdr3_nt: TGTGCCAGCACCCAGAATAGGGGTGAAGCTTTCTTT